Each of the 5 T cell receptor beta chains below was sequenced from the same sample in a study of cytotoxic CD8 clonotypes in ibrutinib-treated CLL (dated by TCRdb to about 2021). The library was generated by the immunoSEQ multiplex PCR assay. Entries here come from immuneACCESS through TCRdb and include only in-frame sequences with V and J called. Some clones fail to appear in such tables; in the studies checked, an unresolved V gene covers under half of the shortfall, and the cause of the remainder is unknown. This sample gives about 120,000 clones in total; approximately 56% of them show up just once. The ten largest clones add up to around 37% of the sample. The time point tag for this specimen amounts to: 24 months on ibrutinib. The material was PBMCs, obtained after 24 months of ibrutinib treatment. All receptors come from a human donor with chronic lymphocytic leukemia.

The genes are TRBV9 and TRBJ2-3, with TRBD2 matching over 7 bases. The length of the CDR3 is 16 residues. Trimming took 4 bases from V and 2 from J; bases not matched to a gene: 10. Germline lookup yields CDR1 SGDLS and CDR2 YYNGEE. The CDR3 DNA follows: TGTGCCAGCAGCCCCCCATTAGCGGGCCTCACAGATACGCAGTATTTT. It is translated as CASSPPLAGLTDTQYF. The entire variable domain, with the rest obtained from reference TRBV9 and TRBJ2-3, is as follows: DSGVTQTPKHLITATGQRVTLRCSPRSGDLSVYWYQQSLDQGLQFLIQYYNGEERAKGNILERFSAQQFPDLHSELNLSSLELGDSALYFCASSPPLAGLTDTQYFGPGTRLTVL.

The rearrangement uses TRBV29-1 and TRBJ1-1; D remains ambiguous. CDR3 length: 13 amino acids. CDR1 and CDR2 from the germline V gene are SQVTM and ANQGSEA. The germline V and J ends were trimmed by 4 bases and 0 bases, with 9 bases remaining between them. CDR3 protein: CSVGGQMNTEAFF. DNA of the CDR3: TGCAGCGTTGGAGGGCAGATGAACACTGAAGCTTTCTTT. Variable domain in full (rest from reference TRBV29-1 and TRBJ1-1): SAVISQKPSRDICQRGTSLTIQCQVDSQVTMMFWYRQQPGQSLTLIATANQGSEATYESGFVIDKFPISRPNLTFSTLTVSNMSPEDSSIYLCSVGGQMNTEAFFGQGTRLTVV.

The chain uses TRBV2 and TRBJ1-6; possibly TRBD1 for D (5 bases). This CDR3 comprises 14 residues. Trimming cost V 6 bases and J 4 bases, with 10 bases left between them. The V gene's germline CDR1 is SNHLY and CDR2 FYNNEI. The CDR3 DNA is TGTGCCAGCAGCTGGGGACGGTATAATTCACCCCTCCACTTT. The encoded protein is CASSWGRYNSPLHF.

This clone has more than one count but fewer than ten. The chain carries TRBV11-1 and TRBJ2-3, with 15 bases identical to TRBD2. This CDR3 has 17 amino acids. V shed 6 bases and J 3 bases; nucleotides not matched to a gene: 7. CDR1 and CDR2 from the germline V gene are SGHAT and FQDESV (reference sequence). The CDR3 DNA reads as TGTGCCAGCAGGGATCCGGGACTAGCGGGGGGAACAGATACGCAGTATTTT. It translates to CASRDPGLAGGTDTQYF.

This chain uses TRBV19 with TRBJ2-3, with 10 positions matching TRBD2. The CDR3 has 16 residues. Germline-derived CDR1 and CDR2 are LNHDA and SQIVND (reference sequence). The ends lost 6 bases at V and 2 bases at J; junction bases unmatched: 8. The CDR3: CASRGTSVRNTDTQYF. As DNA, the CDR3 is TGTGCCAGTAGGGGGACTAGCGTCCGGAACACAGATACGCAGTATTTT.